A selection of T cell receptor beta chains follows, all from one sample in a study of persistence of HIV-infected CD4 T cells. These receptors have no identified antigens. TCRdb's table, derived via immunoSEQ multiplex PCR, lists solely in-frame clones and lacks some. Of about 48,000 clones in the sample, around 75% were seen once. The sequencing here drew on CD4+ T cells sorted from PBMCs after roughly 19-hour stimulation, taken from a patient who received antiretroviral therapy. These TCRs come from an adult man with HIV who was CMV-seropositive. CDR3s include the opening cysteine and the closing phenylalanine or tryptophan. The D gene is left open where the match is weak. Clone size, where shown, is once, few, many, or a class for clones that have expanded.

NA,NA,TRBJ1-2,TRBV14,TGTGCCAGCAGCCAAGTCCCGGGGAGGGGCTATGGCTACACCTTC,CASSQVPGRGYGYTF
once,TRBD1,TRBJ1-2,TRBV5-6,TGTGCCAGCAGCAAGGACAGGGGTATCTATGGCTACACCTTC,CASSKDRGIYGYTF
NA,NA,TRBJ1-5,TRBV12-3/TRBV12-4,TGTGCCAGCAGTACCCACAGGCAGCCCCAGCATTTT,CASSTHRQPQHF
NA,TRBD1,TRBJ1-2,TRBV6-5,TGTGCCAGCAGTTACTCACAGGGGGCGAGGGGCTACACCTTC,CASSYSQGARGYTF
NA,NA,TRBJ2-2,TRBV7-9,TGTGCCAGCAGCACCAGCCCTCGACAGAACACCGGGGAGCTGTTTTTT,CASSTSPRQNTGELFF
NA,NA,TRBJ1-1,TRBV27,TGTGCCAGCAGTTTCGTGGGAGGGAACACTGAAGCTTTCTTT,CASSFVGGNTEAFF
NA,NA,TRBJ1-5,TRBV4-1,TGCGCCAGCAGCCAAGAGTGGCAAAGGGGCCAGCCCCAGCATTTT,CASSQEWQRGQPQHF
once,NA,TRBJ1-6,TRBV19,TGTGCCAGTAGTATTAGTACGTCACCCCTCCACTTT,CASSISTSPLHF
few,NA,TRBJ1-2,TRBV6-5,TGTGCCAGCAGTTACTCCACGACAGTCTATGGCTACACCTTC,CASSYSTTVYGYTF
NA,TRBD1,TRBJ1-3,TRBV4-1,TGCGCCAGCAGCCAACTTGACAGGGTTTTAACTGGAAACACCATATATTTT,CASSQLDRVLTGNTIYF
NA,NA,TRBJ1-2,TRBV19,TGTGCCAGTAGTATATCATCAGGGGCCCAAAACTATGGCTACACCTTC,CASSISSGAQNYGYTF
few,NA,TRBJ1-2,TRBV25-1,TGTGCCAGCAGTGAATATAGTCAGAGTTGGCCGGTCTACACCTTC,CASSEYSQSWPVYTF
NA,TRBD2,TRBJ2-7,TRBV9,TGTGCCAGCAGCGTAGCCCCGACAGCGGGGAACGAGCAGTACTTC,CASSVAPTAGNEQYF
NA,TRBD2,TRBJ2-1,TRBV29-1,TGCAGCGTGAGGACTAGCGGGAGAGGTCATGAGCAGTTCTTC,CSVRTSGRGHEQFF
NA,NA,TRBJ1-1,TRBV5-6,TGTGCCAGCAGCTTGGCTCCGGGAGTGACTTTCTTT,CASSLAPGVTFF
few,NA,TRBJ2-5,TRBV14,TGTGCCAGCAGCGAATCGGGGGGCTTCGCGTTGGAGACCCAGTACTTC,CASSESGGFALETQYF
few,TRBD1,TRBJ2-6,TRBV4-3,TGCGCCAGCAGCTACCAGGGGGCTGGGGCCAACGTCCTGACTTTC,CASSYQGAGANVLTF
NA,NA,TRBJ2-1,TRBV14,TGTGCCAGCAGCCCCCACCACAATGAGCAGTTCTTC,CASSPHHNEQFF
NA,NA,TRBJ1-6,TRBV7-6,TGTGCCGGGATTCCCCATCTGTCGTACAGGGACCGTACCCAGGGTTCACCCCTCCACTTT,CAGIPHLSYRDRTQGSPLHF
NA,TRBD1,TRBJ2-7,TRBV7-8,TGTGCCAGCAGCTTAGGTTCGGGACAGGGCTCCTACGAGCAGTACTTC,CASSLGSGQGSYEQYF
NA,TRBD1,TRBJ2-7,TRBV5-5,TGTGCCAGCAGCAGATTCCCCGGGGGACAGGGAGTCTACGAGCAGTACTTC,CASSRFPGGQGVYEQYF
NA,NA,TRBJ2-6,TRBV6-5,TGTGCCAGCGGTACTGGGGCCAACGTCCTGACTTTC,CASGTGANVLTF
NA,NA,TRBJ1-1,TRBV7-2,TGTGCCAGCAGACTCCAACAGGGAACTGAAGCTTTCTTT,CASRLQQGTEAFF
NA,NA,TRBJ2-4,TRBV18,TGTGCCAGCTCACCACCGGTGAGGGAGCGGGCCAAAAACATTCAGTACTTC,CASSPPVRERAKNIQYF
NA,NA,TRBJ1-2,TRBV6-5,TGTGCCAGCAGCTTCAGGACAGTAGGCTACACCTTC,CASSFRTVGYTF
NA,NA,TRBJ1-2,TRBV14,TGTGCCAGCAGCCAAGATAGGACGGTCTATGGCTACACCTTC,CASSQDRTVYGYTF
NA,TRBD2,TRBJ2-2,TRBV7-2,TGTGCCAGCAGCCCGGCCAGCGGGAGCCGCGGCACCGGGGAGCTGTTTTTT,CASSPASGSRGTGELFF
NA,NA,TRBJ1-6,TRBV6-1,TGTGCCAGCAGTGAACCAGGCAGCTATAATTCACCCCTCCACTTT,CASSEPGSYNSPLHF
NA,NA,TRBJ2-3,TRBV29-1,TGCAGCGTTGAAAGGGGGGCAGATACGCAGTATTTT,CSVERGADTQYF
NA,NA,TRBJ2-1,TRBV18,TGTGCCAGCTCACCGACGGAGGCGTATGTAGGGTTCTTC,CASSPTEAYVGFF
NA,TRBD2,TRBJ2-1,TRBV9,TGTGCCAGCAGCGTTTCAAGCGGGAGGGCGGGTGAGCAGTTCTTC,CASSVSSGRAGEQFF
NA,TRBD1,TRBJ2-1,TRBV7-9,TGTGCCACCCGACAGGGTCCCTACAATGAGCAGTTCTTC,CATRQGPYNEQFF